These 25 T cell receptor beta chains came from one sample sequenced in a study of chemoradiotherapy in HPV16-positive cancers. The assay was immunoSEQ multiplex PCR, and TCRdb's table has in-frame clones only and misses some. Seen here are over 700 clones, 80% to 90% observed once, and the top ten hold approximately 7.3%. Here the sequenced sample was tumor tissue, taken from a patient who underwent chemoradiotherapy. The receptors come from a human donor with HPV-associated anogenital cancer.

The genes are TRBV9 and TRBJ2-1; 10 positions match TRBD2. The germline gives CDR1 SGDLS, CDR2 YYNGEE. The ends lost 0 bases at V and 9 bases at J; junction bases unmatched: 6. The length of the CDR3 is 15 residues. The CDR3 spells CASSVAPSGGIEQFF. In DNA form, the CDR3 reads TGTGCCAGCAGCGTAGCTCCTAGCGGGGGAATTGAGCAGTTCTTC.

J is TRBJ2-3 and V is TRBV19; D perhaps matches TRBD1 (5 bases). CDR3 length: 14 amino acids. Germline V gene data show CDR1 as LNHDA and CDR2 as SQIVND (reference sequence). Trimming removed 3 bases from V and 2 bases from J, with 9 bases in between. CDR3 in amino acids: CASSMGHHTDTQYF. CDR3 sequence (DNA): TGTGCCAGTAGTATGGGGCATCACACAGATACGCAGTATTTT.

The chain is built from TRBV6-5 and TRBJ2-1, with 7 bases matching TRBD1. The V gene's germline CDR1 is MNHEY and CDR2 SVGAGI. The CDR3 loop spans 15 amino acids. V dropped 2 bases and J dropped 6; count of bases not matched to a gene: 7. For the CDR3, the DNA is TGTGCCAGCAGTTACGACAGGGTTTCTTCCAATGAGCAGTTCTTC. Translated, it gives CASSYDRVSSNEQFF.

This clone has a handful of counts. The gene calls are TRBV30 and TRBJ1-3, with D tentatively TRBD1 (5 bases). This CDR3 region has 16 residues. CDR1 is GTSNPN and CDR2 is SVGIG in the germline V gene (reference sequence). The V end lost 0 bases, the J end lost 0 bases, and 12 bases lay between the germline ends. The CDR3 DNA reads as TGTGCCTGGAGTGTAAGGGGCGGCTCCTCTGGAAACACCATATATTTT. Amino acids: CAWSVRGGSSGNTIYF.

The rearrangement uses TRBV19 and TRBJ1-2, with TRBD1 identical over 7 bases. CDR3 length equals 17 residues. V was pared by 7 bases and J by 1 base, with 15 bases of the junction left unmatched. Germline CDR1 and CDR2: LNHDA and SQIVND (reference sequence). CDR3 DNA: TGTGCCAGTACCACAATAACAGGGGACCCCCTTAACTATGGCTACACCTTC. This codes for CASTTITGDPLNYGYTF.

The J gene is TRBJ2-5, the V gene TRBV7-9; the D gene could be TRBD1 or TRBD2 (5 bases each). The end of the DNA is better explained by TRBJ2-7, so the J call may be wrong. The CDR3 is made up of 13 amino acids. The germline gives CDR1 SEHNR, CDR2 FQNEAQ (reference sequence). DNA for the CDR3: TGTGCCAGCAGCACCGGGGCCACCGGCGAGCAGTACTTC. Its protein product is CASSTGATGEQYF.

The V call is TRBV28, the J call TRBJ1-2; D is uncertain. This CDR3 has 12 residues. Per germline, CDR1 MDHEN and CDR2 SYDVKM. The ends were cut back, 9 bases at V and 6 bases at J, with 14 bases in the middle. The CDR3 loop reads CASLEPVNGYTF. CDR3 DNA: TGTGCCAGTCTCGAGCCCGTAAATGGCTACACCTTC.

V is TRBV7-2 and J is TRBJ2-7, with 7 bases aligning to TRBD1. V trimming: 4 bases; J trimming: 2 bases; junction bases outside the gene matches: 5. In germline, CDR1 is SGHTA, CDR2 FQGNSA. The CDR3 extends over 14 amino acids. The CDR3 coding sequence is TGTGCCAGCAGCTATTGGACAGGTGCCTACGAGCAGTACTTC. Its protein product is CASSYWTGAYEQYF.

The CDR3 bases are TGCGCCAGCAGTGCGGAGGCCGGGTGGGGGAATCAGCCCCAGCATTTT. It codes for CASSAEAGWGNQPQHF. The chain joins TRBV10-2 to TRBJ1-5, with D possibly TRBD1 on 5 matching bases. This CDR3 region has 16 residues. Germline CDR1 reads WSHSY; CDR2 reads SAAADI. V was shortened by 4 bases and J by 4 bases, with 17 bases between the two germline ends.

J is TRBJ1-1 and V is TRBV11-2; D gene uncertain. CDR1 is SGHAT and CDR2 is FQNNGV in the germline V gene. The V end lost 1 base, the J end lost 2 bases, and 14 bases lay between the germline ends. This CDR3 spans 16 amino acids. DNA of the CDR3: TGTGCCAGCAGCTTAGTAGGTGGAGGGTCCAACACTGAAGCTTTCTTT. Translating it yields CASSLVGGGSNTEAFF.

V and J are TRBV14 and TRBJ1-1; D is ambiguous. V dropped 4 bases and J dropped 1 base, with 16 bases sitting between them. CDR1 is SGHDN, CDR2 FVKESK, per germline. This CDR3 contains 16 residues. The CDR3 here is CASSPRGVQGNTEAFF. CDR3 sequence (DNA): TGTGCCAGCAGCCCCCGCGGGGTGCAAGGGAACACTGAAGCTTTCTTT.

The chain has TRBV30 and TRBJ1-3; D might be TRBD1 (5 bases). The V end was cut by 4 bases, the J end by 10 bases, with 20 bases between. The germline gives CDR1 GTSNPN, CDR2 SVGIG (reference sequence). CDR3 length: 14 residues. CDR3 residues: CAWTNGRGDGTIYF. DNA for the CDR3: TGTGCCTGGACAAATGGGAGAGGGGACGGGACCATATATTTT.

This rearrangement joins TRBV27 to TRBJ2-2; TRBD2 matches at 10 bases. V shed 5 bases and J 5 bases; nucleotides not matched to a gene: 8. Germline V gives CDR1 MNHEY, CDR2 SMNVEV (reference sequence). The CDR3 runs 16 residues. This chain's CDR3 is CASSTVAGGGTGELFF. The CDR3 DNA is TGTGCCAGCAGTACTGTAGCGGGGGGAGGGACCGGGGAGCTGTTTTTT.

The V and J genes are TRBV5-4 and TRBJ2-2; D might be TRBD1 (5 bases). The CDR3 loop spans 13 amino acids. Looked up from germline, CDR1 is SGHNT and CDR2 is YYREEE (reference sequence). The ends were cut back, 3 bases at V and 5 bases at J, with 8 bases in the middle. CDR3: CASSSQGTGELFF. The CDR3 DNA follows: TGTGCCAGCAGCTCTCAGGGAACCGGGGAGCTGTTTTTT. Supplemented by reference TRBV5-4 and TRBJ2-2, the full variable domain reads ETGVTQSPTHLIKTRGQQVTLRCSSQSGHNTVSWYQQALGQGPQFIFQYYREEENGRGNFPPRFSGLQFPNYSSELNVNALELDDSALYLCASSSQGTGELFFGEGSRLTVL.

With respect to this clone: Other DNA sequences of this sample code for an identical CDR3. This chain joins TRBV7-3 and TRBJ1-1; tentatively, D is TRBD1 (6 bases). The germline V and J ends were trimmed by 5 bases and 2 bases, with 9 bases remaining between them. This CDR3 is 13 amino acids long. Germline assignment: CDR1 SGHTA and CDR2 FQGTGA. CDR3 amino acids: CASSLRGNTEAFF. The DNA for the CDR3 is TGTGCCAGCAGCCTCAGGGGAAACACTGAAGCTTTCTTT.

This clone was seen only a few times. This chain joins TRBV29-1 and TRBJ2-7; 8 positions match TRBD1. J gave up 5 bases and V 2 bases, and 11 bases lay outside the gene matches. This CDR3 is 15 amino acids long. CDR1 and CDR2 (germline): SQVTM, ANQGSEA. The CDR3 loop is CSVEFAWTGLNEQYF. The CDR3 nucleotides read TGCAGCGTTGAATTCGCGTGGACAGGGTTGAACGAGCAGTACTTC.

The chain employs TRBV19 and TRBJ2-1; D might be TRBD2 (5 bases). The V and J ends lost 1 base and 7 bases respectively, with 8 bases between them. The CDR3 spans 13 residues. CDR1 and CDR2 (germline): LNHDA, SQIVND (reference sequence). The CDR3 here is CASSIVGINEQFF. CDR3 nucleotide sequence: TGTGCCAGTAGTATAGTCGGGATTAATGAGCAGTTCTTC.

The V and J genes are TRBV19 and TRBJ1-2, with a weak D call TRBD1 (5 bases). This CDR3 comprises 12 residues. V was clipped by 5 bases and J by 5 bases, with 9 bases between them. Germline V CDR1 and CDR2: LNHDA, SQIVND (reference sequence). In DNA form, the CDR3 reads TGTGCCAGTAGTTTAAAGGGGTATGGCTACACCTTC. This translates into CASSLKGYGYTF. Looking up the rest from reference TRBV19 and TRBJ1-2 gives the full variable domain: DGGITQSPKYLFRKEGQNVTLSCEQNLNHDAMYWYRQDPGQGLRLIYYSQIVNDFQKGDIAEGYSVSREKKESFPLTVTSAQKNPTAFYLCASSLKGYGYTFGSGTRLTVV.

CDR3 loop: CASRQADYGYTF. For the CDR3, the DNA is TGTGCCAGCAGACAGGCGGACTATGGCTACACCTTC. The chain carries TRBV11-2 and TRBJ1-2; the D gene is possibly TRBD1 (5 bases). The CDR3 loop spans 12 amino acids. Germline CDR1 SGHAT, CDR2 FQNNGV. V was cut by 6 bases and J by 3 bases, with 8 bases left in between.

This chain connects TRBV11-3 to TRBJ1-1; D is undetermined. Trimming pared 8 bases from V and 2 bases from J, leaving 15 bases between. The CDR3 has 14 amino acids. Germline-derived CDR1 and CDR2 are SGHNT and YENEEA. The chain's CDR3 is CASSVGGPNTEAFF. The CDR3 coding sequence is TGTGCCAGCTCCGTTGGTGGTCCTAACACTGAAGCTTTCTTT.

V is TRBV5-1 and J is TRBJ2-5; D not certain. The end of the DNA fits TRBJ2-7 better, so the J call may be wrong. The CDR3 extends over 15 amino acids. CDR1 is SGHRS and CDR2 is YFSETQ in the germline V gene. The CDR3 coding sequence is TGCGCCAGCAGCTTTACAGCATCCAACTCCTACGAGCAGTACTTC. It codes for CASSFTASNSYEQYF.

The rearrangement joins TRBV6-5 to TRBJ1-1, with a tentative D call TRBD1 (6 bases). This CDR3 contains 14 residues. Trimming took 2 bases from V and 3 from J, leaving 10 bases between them. Germline V gene lookup returns CDR1 MNHEY and CDR2 SVGAGI. CDR3 region: CASSYRGTDTEAFF. The CDR3 DNA sequence: TGTGCCAGCAGTTACAGGGGGACGGACACTGAAGCTTTCTTT.

This clone was seen a few times. The rearrangement links TRBV27 to TRBJ1-1; weak D call: TRBD1 (6 bases). The germline V and J ends were trimmed by 5 bases and 2 bases, with 12 bases remaining between them. CDR1 and CDR2 from the germline V gene are MNHEY and SMNVEV (reference sequence). The CDR3 has 14 residues. This CDR3 is CASSNQGFNTEAFF. Written as DNA, the CDR3 is TGTGCCAGCAGTAACCAGGGGTTCAACACTGAAGCTTTCTTT.

The chain has TRBV13 and TRBJ2-1; TRBD1 agrees at 7 bases. Germline V gene sequence: CDR1 PRHDT, CDR2 FYEKMQ (reference sequence). Trimming cost V 7 bases and J 4 bases; bases outside gene matches: 10. The CDR3 consists of 15 residues. CDR3 bases: TGTGCCAGCACCCTTACAGGGGCTAGGTACAATGAGCAGTTCTTC. It is translated as CASTLTGARYNEQFF.

J is TRBJ2-7 and V is TRBV2; 7 nucleotides line up with TRBD1. CDR1 SNHLY and CDR2 FYNNEI come from the germline V gene. The CDR3 is 12 residues long. V lost 6 bases to trimming and J lost 3 bases; unmatched junction nucleotides: 2. This chain's CDR3 is CASRGDSYEQYF. DNA of the CDR3: TGTGCCAGCAGGGGGGACAGCTACGAGCAGTACTTC.